This record covers a single TCR beta chain. Its antigen is not known. This sample was included in a study of T cells in Graves' hyperthyroidism and ophthalmopathy. Study-wide context: Peripheral blood was taken when the disease was first diagnosed, before any treatment began.

Regions amplified from RNA transcripts were the TCR beta CDR3 regions. First-round RT-PCR of the TCR CDR3 relied on the HTBI primer set. Each CDR3 protein is one row after TCRdb ran MiXCR on the multiplex PCR reads. Of about 260,000 distinct CDR3 sequences listed, roughly 15% are singletons. Clinical symptoms, serum thyroxine, TRAb, thyroid ultrasound and orbital computed tomography established diagnosis. Study-wide results and caveats: In blood, most of the thyroid clonotypes expanded above 0.001 were also present. Ophthalmopathy, which appeared later, was predicted by the model a median about 6 months before onset.

The CDR3 loop spans 14 amino acids. The V gene end was trimmed by 1 base and the J gene end by 1 base; junction bases not matched to a gene: 3. The germline gives CDR1 SQVTM, CDR2 ANQGSEA. This chain uses TRBV29-1 with TRBJ1-1; 7 bases are a match to TRBD1. Sequencing was performed on blood. The sequence came from a woman younger than 30 with Graves' ophthalmopathy. CDR3 DNA sequence: TGCAGCGTTGAAGTCGGGGACAGGAACACTGAAGCTTTCTTT. Translated: CSVEVGDRNTEAFF.